The rows below give T cell receptor beta chains drawn from one sample of a study of spatial heterogeneity in lung cancer. TCRdb fed the 5' RACE reads into MiXCR, producing one record per CDR3 protein. The data show some 120,000 distinct CDR3 sequences, 9% to 15% seen once. Source: PBMCs, taken at follow-up. These receptors all come from a male donor with early-stage non-small cell lung cancer. Each CDR3 is given with its conserved first and last residue. Fields, in order: D gene, V gene, clone size, J gene, CDR3 protein, CDR3 DNA. A D gene is named only where the DNA matches it firmly. Only part of the rows carry a size: once, few, many, or a class if the clone is expanded.

TRBD2	TRBV10-3	.	TRBJ2-5	CAISEGRLAGGPLETQYF	TGTGCCATCAGCGAGGGGCGACTAGCGGGGGGGCCGTTAGAGACCCAGTACTTC
.	TRBV9	many	TRBJ2-7	CASSVGTVGEQYF	TGTGCCAGCAGCGTAGGTACCGTGGGGGAGCAGTACTTC
TRBD1	TRBV20-1	few	TRBJ1-5	CSARKGQEIQPQHF	TGCAGTGCTAGGAAGGGACAGGAGATACAGCCCCAGCATTTT
.	TRBV12-3/TRBV12-4	.	TRBJ1-5	CASSFSPSGNQPQHF	TGTGCCAGCAGTTTTAGTCCCTCCGGCAATCAGCCCCAGCATTTT
.	TRBV7-2	few	TRBJ2-3	CASSFQGGSADTQYF	TGTGCCAGCAGCTTCCAGGGGGGCAGCGCAGATACGCAGTATTTT
TRBD1	TRBV6-6	few	TRBJ2-4	CASSRGIRGRLGIQYF	TGTGCCAGCAGTCGCGGGATCAGGGGGCGGTTAGGCATTCAGTACTTC
TRBD1	TRBV9	many	TRBJ1-6	CASSPLGTASPLHF	TGTGCCAGCAGCCCCCTCGGGACAGCTTCACCCCTCCACTTT
TRBD1	TRBV7-9	.	TRBJ2-1	CASSLVDRGQRVYNEQFF	TGTGCCAGCAGCTTAGTCGACAGGGGGCAAAGGGTCTACAATGAGCAGTTCTTC
.	TRBV24-1	few	TRBJ1-1	CATSAWGAGGTEAFF	TGTGCCACCAGCGCCTGGGGGGCCGGGGGCACTGAAGCTTTCTTT
TRBD2	TRBV7-2	many	TRBJ2-5	CASRASGKETQYF	TGTGCCAGCAGAGCTAGCGGGAAAGAGACCCAGTACTTC
.	TRBV7-9	many	TRBJ2-7	CASSLEGRSSYEQYF	TGTGCCAGCAGCTTAGAGGGCAGGAGCTCCTACGAGCAGTACTTC
.	TRBV7-8	.	TRBJ2-1	CASSRPSRSSYNEQFF	TGTGCCAGCAGCCGACCTTCCAGGAGCTCCTACAATGAGCAGTTCTTC
.	TRBV30	.	TRBJ2-2	CAWSSWGDTGELFF	TGTGCCTGGAGTTCTTGGGGTGACACCGGGGAGCTGTTTTTT
.	TRBV9	.	TRBJ2-1	CASSVASFHEQFF	TGTGCCAGCAGCGTTGCTTCTTTTCATGAGCAGTTCTTC
TRBD1	TRBV4-3	many	TRBJ1-3	CASSQDRQGARGNTIYF	TGCGCCAGCAGCCAAGATCGACAGGGGGCGCGAGGAAACACCATATATTTT
.	TRBV6-2/TRBV6-3	.	TRBJ2-1	CASSRTAYYNEQFF	TGTGCCAGCAGTCGGACAGCCTATTACAATGAGCAGTTCTTC
.	TRBV6-1	.	TRBJ1-5	CASTAGKGNQPQHF	TGTGCCAGCACCGCAGGGAAAGGCAATCAGCCCCAGCATTTT
.	TRBV6-6	.	TRBJ1-1	CASRGDQMNTEAFF	TGTGCCAGCAGAGGTGACCAGATGAACACTGAAGCTTTCTTT
.	TRBV12-1	.	TRBJ2-6	CASSFQGPSGANVLTF	TGTGCCAGCAGCTTTCAGGGCCCCTCTGGGGCCAACGTCCTGACTTTC
.	TRBV20-1	many	TRBJ1-5	CSASGDSNQPQHF	TGCAGTGCTTCTGGAGATAGCAATCAGCCCCAGCATTTT
TRBD1	TRBV5-5	many	TRBJ1-2	CASSLLSDRGDGYTF	TGTGCCAGCAGCTTGCTTAGCGACAGGGGAGATGGCTACACCTTC
.	TRBV4-2	many	TRBJ1-1	CASSQAGRTNTEAFF	TGTGCCAGCAGCCAAGCCGGGCGAACGAACACTGAAGCTTTCTTT
.	TRBV7-2	many	TRBJ2-5	CASSFDRIETQYF	TGTGCCAGCAGCTTTGACAGGATAGAGACCCAGTACTTC
.	TRBV12-3/TRBV12-4	many	TRBJ1-5	CASSLSAGRNQPQHF	TGTGCCAGCAGTTTATCCGCGGGCCGCAATCAGCCCCAGCATTTT
.	TRBV3-1	few	TRBJ1-4	CASSPRGNEKLFF	TGTGCCAGCAGCCCCCGGGGTAATGAAAAACTGTTTTTT
TRBD1	TRBV5-1	.	TRBJ1-1	CASSLSGGDYGTEAFF	TGCGCCAGCAGCTTATCAGGGGGCGATTACGGCACTGAAGCTTTCTTT
TRBD1	TRBV11-3	many	TRBJ1-1	CASSDRVGEAFF	TGTGCCAGCTCGGACAGGGTGGGTGAAGCTTTCTTT
TRBD2	TRBV5-6	many	TRBJ2-3	CASSAAGGLGDTQYF	TGTGCCAGCAGCGCAGCGGGGGGGCTTGGAGATACGCAGTATTTT
.	TRBV5-1	few	TRBJ2-6	CASSEGRSGANVLTF	TGCGCCAGCAGCGAAGGACGGTCTGGGGCCAACGTCCTGACTTTC
TRBD1	TRBV3-1	many	TRBJ1-2	CASSGTGGRDYGYTF	TGTGCCAGCAGCGGGACAGGGGGCCGGGACTATGGCTACACCTTC
.	TRBV18	.	TRBJ2-7	CASSPGGHEQYF	TGTGCCAGCTCACCAGGGGGCCACGAGCAGTACTTC
.	TRBV20-1	.	TRBJ2-5	CSATSPGAGVGETQYF	TGCAGTGCCACCTCCCCGGGGGCGGGGGTCGGGGAGACCCAGTACTTC
.	TRBV28	.	TRBJ2-3	CASSLRPGALNTDTQYF	TGTGCCAGCAGTTTGCGCCCGGGGGCGCTTAACACAGATACGCAGTATTTT
.	TRBV7-9	few	TRBJ1-5	CAASAGGDQPQHF	TGTGCCGCTAGCGCGGGGGGCGATCAGCCCCAGCATTTT
.	TRBV27	few	TRBJ1-1	CASSPPGANAEAFF	TGTGCCAGCAGTCCCCCGGGGGCGAATGCTGAAGCTTTCTTT
TRBD2	TRBV28	few	TRBJ2-4	CASSETSGGAHKNIQYF	TGTGCCAGCAGTGAGACTAGCGGGGGGGCCCACAAAAACATTCAGTACTTC
.	TRBV5-1	many	TRBJ2-7	CASSLGPRDEQYF	TGCGCCAGCAGCTTGGGACCGCGCGACGAGCAGTACTTC
.	TRBV12-3/TRBV12-4	.	TRBJ2-4	CASSNFGVNQYF	TGTGCCAGCAGTAACTTCGGGGTAAATCAGTACTTC
.	TRBV7-9	few	TRBJ2-2	CASSLGQNTGELFF	TGTGCCAGCAGCCTGGGGCAAAACACCGGGGAGCTGTTTTTT
TRBD2	TRBV20-1	.	TRBJ2-3	CSARVIAGGARDTQYF	TGCAGTGCTAGAGTCATCGCGGGGGGGGCCAGAGATACGCAGTATTTT
.	TRBV20-1	few	TRBJ2-6	CSAREGSVSGANVLTF	TGCAGTGCTAGAGAGGGGAGTGTCTCTGGGGCCAACGTCCTGACTTTC
TRBD1	TRBV12-3/TRBV12-4	few	TRBJ1-2	CASSFGGGAGGYTF	TGTGCCAGCAGTTTCGGAGGGGGCGCGGGAGGCTACACCTTC
TRBD2	TRBV20-1	.	TRBJ2-1	CSARDSSGGAHEQFF	TGCAGTGCTAGAGATTCTAGCGGGGGGGCCCATGAGCAGTTCTTC
.	TRBV5-4	.	TRBJ1-4	CASSLKKTNEKLFF	TGTGCCAGCAGCCTAAAAAAAACAAATGAAAAACTGTTTTTT
.	TRBV28	many	TRBJ2-1	CASSLGRVEQFF	TGTGCCAGCAGTTTAGGGAGAGTCGAGCAGTTCTTC
.	TRBV6-6	few	TRBJ1-5	CASSRTVDQPQHF	TGTGCCAGCAGTAGGACTGTTGATCAGCCCCAGCATTTT
.	TRBV4-2	.	TRBJ1-6	CASSQDSSGNSPLHF	TGTGCCAGCAGCCAAGATTCCTCGGGTAATTCACCCCTCCACTTT
.	TRBV5-1	many	TRBJ1-1	CASSLESLGATFF	TGCGCCAGCAGCCTTGAGAGCCTCGGTGCGACTTTCTTT
TRBD1	TRBV20-1	.	TRBJ1-2	CSARENTQGVNGYTF	TGCAGTGCTAGAGAAAATACTCAGGGGGTCAATGGCTACACCTTC